This T cell receptor (beta chain) was sequenced during a study of cytomegalovirus exposure and HLA in healthy donors. A few counts support this clone. Its target is not known. The PCR made use of 60 Vbeta and 13 Jbeta primers. The assay was immunoSEQ multiplex PCR, and TCRdb's table has in-frame clones only and misses some. The sample lists 70,000 to 95,000 clones; 62% were seen once. Trimming cost V 6 bases and J 0 bases, with 15 bases left between them. Germline-derived CDR1 and CDR2 are SNHLY and FYNNEI. The CDR3 length is 16 residues. The study's findings and limits: Researchers reported in a later analysis that a missense DCLRE1C variant was tied to TCR beta V- and J-gene trimming.

Input material: PBMCs. This TCR derives from a woman in her 30s in good health and CMV-seropositive. The chain has TRBV2 and TRBJ2-1; tentative D call: TRBD2 (5 bases). The CDR3 region is CASRSSFGSSYNEQFF. The CDR3 DNA follows: TGTGCCAGCAGATCTTCCTTTGGGAGCTCCTACAATGAGCAGTTCTTC.